The 10 T cell receptor beta chains in this list originate from one sample, sequenced in a study of glioma-infiltrating T cells after dendritic cell vaccination. Method: immunoSEQ multiplex PCR; TCRdb's copy keeps in-frame clones and lacks some. The data contain fewer than 75,000 clones, 85% of them singletons. The time point denotes: after dendritic cell vaccination, including at tumor progression/relapse. Sequences were derived from blood, sampled after dendritic cell vaccination. The source of these receptors is a human donor with glioblastoma.

With respect to this clone: Within the sample, other DNA sequences also encode this same CDR3. The rearrangement joins TRBV18 to TRBJ2-6; D not resolved. The CDR3 runs to 16 residues. Germline V CDR1 and CDR2: KGHSH, LQKENI. Trimming stripped 0 bases from V and 0 bases from J, with 6 bases between. CDR3 nucleotide sequence: TGTGCCAGCTCACCACCACAGTTCTCTGGGGCCAACGTCCTGACTTTC. Protein: CASSPPQFSGANVLTF. The whole variable domain, remainder taken from reference TRBV18 and TRBJ2-6, is NAGVMQNPRHLVRRRGQEARLRCSPMKGHSHVYWYRQLPEEGLKFMVYLQKENIIDESGMPKERFSAEFPKEGPSILRIQQVVRGDSAAYFCASSPPQFSGANVLTFGAGSRLTVL.

A single count supports this clone. The rearrangement joins TRBV13 to TRBJ2-7; D might be TRBD1 (6 bases). Germline CDR1 PRHDT, CDR2 FYEKMQ (reference sequence). There are 16 residues in the CDR3. V was clipped by 5 bases and J by 0 bases, with 17 bases between them. The CDR3 DNA is TGTGCCAGCAGCCCTTTTGGGCAGGGGAGCTCCTACGAGCAGTACTTC. Residues: CASSPFGQGSSYEQYF.

V is TRBV28 and J is TRBJ2-3; 8 positions agree with TRBD2. The V gene end was trimmed by 8 bases and the J gene end by 2 bases; junction bases not matched to a gene: 9. The CDR3 contains 15 residues. CDR1 is MDHEN, CDR2 SYDVKM, per germline. In nucleotides, the CDR3 is TGTGCCAGCGGAAATAGCGGGGAATACACAGATACGCAGTATTTT. Its protein product is CASGNSGEYTDTQYF.

The chain joins TRBV7-2 to TRBJ2-5; TRBD1 matches 10 bases. Germline trimming cut 2 bases from V and 0 bases from J; bases unmatched to any gene: 3. The CDR3 runs to 16 residues. Germline-derived CDR1 and CDR2 are SGHTA and FQGNSA. The CDR3 here is CASSLQTGGYQETQYF. CDR3 DNA: TGTGCCAGCAGCTTACAGACAGGGGGCTACCAAGAGACCCAGTACTTC.

This clone was seen only a few times. This chain uses TRBV5-1 with TRBJ2-5; 9 nucleotides agree with TRBD1. The CDR3 extends over 14 amino acids. The V gene end was trimmed by 4 bases and the J gene end by 5 bases; junction bases not matched to a gene: 6. CDR1 is SGHRS, CDR2 YFSETQ, per germline. The CDR3 DNA follows: TGCGCCAGCAGCCTACAGGGGGCGAGGGAGACCCAGTACTTC. Its translation: CASSLQGARETQYF.

The chain carries TRBV5-6 and TRBJ2-5, with 7 bases identical to TRBD1. The assigned J gene may be wrong: the sequence end matches TRBJ2-7 better. Germline CDR1 SGHDT, CDR2 YYEEEE. The length of the CDR3 is 14 residues. Here the CDR3 reads CASSFTTGKGEQYF. CDR3 sequence (DNA): TGTGCCAGCAGCTTTACGACAGGGAAGGGCGAGCAGTACTTC.

The CDR3 DNA is TGTGCCAGCAGTCTGGGACAGACCGAGCACGCTTTCTTT. It specifies CASSLGQTEHAFF. The rearrangement links TRBV27 to TRBJ1-1; 7 bases match TRBD1. This CDR3 is built from 13 residues. The germline V gene encodes CDR1 MNHEY and CDR2 SMNVEV (reference sequence). Unmatched junction bases numbered 11, after V lost 5 bases and J lost 11 bases.

This clone was recorded only once. The V call is TRBV28, the J call TRBJ1-2; unclear D gene. Per the germline V gene, CDR1 is MDHEN and CDR2 is SYDVKM. The V and J ends lost 4 bases and 2 bases respectively, with 14 bases between them. This CDR3 is built from 15 residues. In DNA form, the CDR3 reads TGTGCCAGCAGTTCGGTAGCCAGAAACAACTATGGCTACACCTTC. Translating it yields CASSSVARNNYGYTF.

In this sample, this clone turned up once. Here the CDR3 reads CASSQGFGTGELFF. Written as DNA, the CDR3 is TGTGCCAGTTCACAGGGATTTGGCACCGGGGAGCTGTTTTTT. The chain joins TRBV5-4 to TRBJ2-2; D might be TRBD1 (6 bases). V was cut by 8 bases and J by 4 bases, with 15 bases left in between. This CDR3 has 14 residues. Looked up from germline, CDR1 is SGHNT and CDR2 is YYREEE (reference sequence).

The genes are TRBV11-2 and TRBJ2-7, with unresolved D. Trimming took 3 bases from V and 2 from J, leaving 8 bases between them. This CDR3 has 13 amino acids. Germline-derived CDR1 and CDR2 are SGHAT and FQNNGV. The CDR3: CASSLASTYEQYF. CDR3 DNA: TGTGCCAGCAGCTTGGCCAGTACCTACGAGCAGTACTTC.